The 20 T cell receptor beta chains below all came from one sample that was sequenced in a study of cytomegalovirus exposure and HLA in healthy donors (dated by TCRdb to the late 2010s). Receptors were amplified or captured by the immunoSEQ multiplex PCR assay. For the multiplex PCR, a mixture combining 60 forward primers for TCR Vbeta segments and 13 reverse primers for TCR Jbeta segments was used. Held by TCRdb, this immuneACCESS table contains in-frame sequences only and omits some clones. Under half of the omission traces to an unresolved V gene where checked; the cause of the rest is unknown. In all, the sample holds approximately 120,000 clones, and around 80% of those were seen once. Of the sample, roughly 2% falls within the top ten clones. Sequencing input: PBMCs. The receptors shown here come from a man aged 50 to 60 in good health and CMV-seronegative.

The CDR3 DNA sequence: TGTGCCAGCAGTGTTCGGAAGCAGGATTATGGCTACACCTTC. Translation: CASSVRKQDYGYTF. The chain joins TRBV6-1 to TRBJ1-2; D unclear. The V and J ends lost 4 bases and 5 bases respectively, with 14 bases between them. CDR1 and CDR2 from the germline V gene are MNHNS and SASEGT. CDR3 length: 14 residues.

The rearrangement joins TRBV7-7 to TRBJ2-3; TRBD2 is a possible D gene (5 bases). The germline V gene encodes CDR1 SSHAT and CDR2 FNYEAQ (reference sequence). The CDR3 loop spans 16 amino acids. The V end lost 5 bases, the J end lost 2 bases, and 17 bases lay between the germline ends. The CDR3 spells CASSPSPLRDTDTQYF. As DNA, the CDR3 is TGTGCCAGCAGCCCAAGCCCTCTCCGGGACACAGATACGCAGTATTTT.

The chain links TRBV18 to TRBJ2-5, with 9 bases fitting TRBD2. V trimming: 6 bases; J trimming: 3 bases; junction bases outside the gene matches: 5. CDR1 and CDR2 from the germline V gene are KGHSH and LQKENI. CDR3 length: 14 amino acids. This CDR3 reads CASSPGTSKETQYF. CDR3 sequence (DNA): TGTGCCAGCTCGCCTGGGACTAGCAAAGAGACCCAGTACTTC.

This clone was counted once. The rearrangement links TRBV7-7 to TRBJ2-5; 13 positions match TRBD2. Germline V CDR1 and CDR2: SSHAT, FNYEAQ (reference sequence). J was trimmed by 5 bases and V by 5 bases; bases with no gene match: 8. The CDR3 extends over 16 amino acids. CDR3 DNA: TGTGCCAGCAGCCTACAGACTAGCGGGGGGATGGAGACCCAGTACTTC. Amino acids: CASSLQTSGGMETQYF.

The chain is built from TRBV19 and TRBJ1-2; 8 bases fit TRBD1. Germline CDR1 is LNHDA and CDR2 is SQIVND (reference sequence). J lost 2 bases, V lost 2 bases, and 10 bases had no gene match. The CDR3 is made up of 17 amino acids. The CDR3 DNA follows: TGTGCCAGTAGTATATCAGGGGGCGATTTTGGAAACTATGGCTACACCTTC. This encodes CASSISGGDFGNYGYTF.

The V and J genes are TRBV27 and TRBJ2-3, with 9 positions matching TRBD2. Germline values: CDR1 MNHEY, CDR2 SMNVEV (reference sequence). Trimming removed 3 bases from V and 6 bases from J; junction bases left unmatched: 7. The CDR3 sequence is 15 residues long. This CDR3 is CASSFEAGGRDTQYF. The DNA for the CDR3 is TGTGCCAGCAGTTTTGAGGCGGGGGGGAGGGATACGCAGTATTTT.

The CDR3 coding sequence is TGCAGCGTTCTCATTACTGGGGAGCTGTTTTTT. It is translated as CSVLITGELFF. The V call is TRBV29-1, the J call TRBJ2-2, with D unresolved. V was pared by 5 bases and J by 8 bases, with 9 bases between. The CDR3 totals 11 residues. Germline CDR1 reads SQVTM; CDR2 reads ANQGSEA.

The chain recombines TRBV27 with TRBJ2-7; 9 bases fit TRBD2. The CDR3 runs to 13 residues. The V gene end was trimmed by 2 bases and the J gene end by 4 bases; junction bases not matched to a gene: 0. Germline CDR1 reads MNHEY; CDR2 reads SMNVEV (reference sequence). For the CDR3, the DNA is TGTGCCAGCAGTTTAGCGGGGGGGTACGAGCAGTACGTC. It encodes CASSLAGGYEQYV.

V and J are TRBV7-9 and TRBJ2-5, with TRBD1 identical over 9 bases. Losses at the gene ends were 5 bases for V and 5 bases for J; bases not matched to a gene: 12. Looked up from germline, CDR1 is SEHNR and CDR2 is FQNEAQ (reference sequence). The CDR3 is 16 residues long. The CDR3 nucleotides read TGTGCCAGCAGCCGATTCCAGGACAGGGGCCGGGAGACCCAGTACTTC. Protein sequence: CASSRFQDRGRETQYF.

The rearrangement joins TRBV11-2 to TRBJ2-2; D possibly corresponds to TRBD2 (5 bases). CDR3 length: 18 amino acids. Trimming stripped 6 bases from V and 5 bases from J, with 25 bases between. Germline assignment: CDR1 SGHAT and CDR2 FQNNGV. The CDR3 bases are TGTGCCAGCAGACCCCCGACCCTGGGGTCTACGGGAACCGGGGAGCTGTTTTTT. It specifies CASRPPTLGSTGTGELFF.

The chain is built from TRBV9 and TRBJ1-6, with 7 nucleotides matching TRBD1. CDR3 length: 15 residues. V was pared by 4 bases and J by 8 bases, with 9 bases of the junction left unmatched. Germline CDR1 reads SGDLS; CDR2 reads YYNGEE. CDR3 sequence: CASSTSVDRDSPLHF. CDR3 nucleotides: TGTGCCAGCAGCACTTCCGTCGACAGGGATTCACCCCTCCACTTT.

The rearrangement links TRBV5-4 to TRBJ2-2; D is perhaps TRBD2 (5 bases). Trimming pared 4 bases from V and 1 base from J, leaving 14 bases between. The CDR3 has 16 residues. CDR1 is SGHNT, CDR2 YYREEE, per germline (reference sequence). This chain's CDR3 is CASSLGNGENTGELFF. DNA for the CDR3: TGTGCCAGCAGCCTAGGGAACGGGGAGAACACCGGGGAGCTGTTTTTT.

The V gene is TRBV27, the J gene TRBJ2-1, with 16 bases identical to TRBD2. Germline CDR1 is MNHEY and CDR2 is SMNVEV (reference sequence). Trimming removed 6 bases from V and 7 bases from J; junction bases left unmatched: 6. CDR3 length equals 16 residues. The CDR3 here is CASSLGLAGGQNEQFF. CDR3 bases: TGTGCCAGCAGCCTGGGACTAGCGGGGGGGCAGAATGAGCAGTTCTTC.

This clone was seen only a few times. CDR3 region: CSAQGADNSPLHF. Here the CDR3 DNA reads TGCAGCGCACAGGGGGCGGATAATTCACCCCTCCACTTT. V and J are TRBV29-1 and TRBJ1-6; TRBD1 matches at 9 bases. CDR1 and CDR2 (germline): SQVTM, ANQGSEA. CDR3 size: 13 residues. The V gene end was trimmed by 7 bases and the J gene end by 5 bases; junction bases not matched to a gene: 3.

Comments on this clone: This CDR3 is also generated by other DNA sequences in the sample. V gene TRBV4-2 combines with J gene TRBJ2-5, with D possibly matching TRBD2 (6 bases). V lost 0 bases to trimming and J lost 8 bases, with 16 bases between them. The CDR3 is made up of 15 amino acids. CDR1 LGHNA and CDR2 YNFKEQ come from the germline V gene. The CDR3 nucleotides are TGTGCCAGCAGCCAAGAACCCACTAGCCCGGAAACCCAGTACTTC. Translating it yields CASSQEPTSPETQYF.

The CDR3 DNA reads TGTGCCAGCAGCGTTACGACAGGGTTCAGTTGCGAGCAGTACGTC. It translates to CASSVTTGFSCEQYV. The J gene is TRBJ2-7, the V gene TRBV9; the match to TRBD1 covers 7 bases. Germline assignment: CDR1 SGDLS and CDR2 YYNGEE. This CDR3 has 15 residues. J gave up 6 bases and V 2 bases, and 11 bases lay outside the gene matches.

This clone was found once. The V call is TRBV6-1, the J call TRBJ1-1; TRBD1 matches 8 bases. CDR1 and CDR2 (germline): MNHNS, SASEGT. The CDR3 runs to 12 residues. Trimming removed 6 bases from V and 11 bases from J; junction bases left unmatched: 8. The CDR3: CASSLNRGKAFF. The DNA of the CDR3 is TGTGCCAGCAGCCTTAACAGGGGGAAGGCTTTCTTT.

DNA of the CDR3: TGTGCCAGCAGCTCCCCCCCAGGGGGCTCTGGAAACACCATATATTTT. This gives the protein CASSSPPGGSGNTIYF. The chain carries TRBV7-9 and TRBJ1-3, with 7 bases fitting TRBD1. Germline V gives CDR1 SEHNR, CDR2 FQNEAQ (reference sequence). V shed 4 bases and J 0 bases; nucleotides not matched to a gene: 6. The CDR3 covers 16 residues. Full variable domain (remainder filled in from reference TRBV7-9 and TRBJ1-3): DTGVSQNPRHKITKRGQNVTFRCDPISEHNRLYWYRQTLGQGPEFLTYFQNEAQLEKSRLLSDRFSAERPKGSFSTLEIQRTEQGDSAMYLCASSSPPGGSGNTIYFGEGSWLTVV.

The V and J genes are TRBV5-1 and TRBJ1-6; D is unresolved. CDR1 and CDR2 (germline): SGHRS, YFSETQ. CDR3 length: 16 amino acids. V lost 4 bases and J 0 bases, leaving 11 bases between the germline ends. The CDR3 spells CASSAGGSSYNSPLHF. As DNA, the CDR3 is TGCGCCAGCAGCGCCGGAGGTAGCTCCTATAATTCACCCCTCCACTTT.

The chain joins TRBV2 to TRBJ2-4; TRBD2 might be the D (7 bases). CDR1 SNHLY and CDR2 FYNNEI come from the germline V gene. CDR3 length: 14 residues. Between the trimmed V and J ends, which lost 3 bases and 8 bases, there was a span of 14 bases. The CDR3 sequence is CASSEGGALDIQYF. In DNA, the CDR3 is TGTGCCAGCAGTGAGGGGGGGGCCCTTGACATTCAGTACTTC.